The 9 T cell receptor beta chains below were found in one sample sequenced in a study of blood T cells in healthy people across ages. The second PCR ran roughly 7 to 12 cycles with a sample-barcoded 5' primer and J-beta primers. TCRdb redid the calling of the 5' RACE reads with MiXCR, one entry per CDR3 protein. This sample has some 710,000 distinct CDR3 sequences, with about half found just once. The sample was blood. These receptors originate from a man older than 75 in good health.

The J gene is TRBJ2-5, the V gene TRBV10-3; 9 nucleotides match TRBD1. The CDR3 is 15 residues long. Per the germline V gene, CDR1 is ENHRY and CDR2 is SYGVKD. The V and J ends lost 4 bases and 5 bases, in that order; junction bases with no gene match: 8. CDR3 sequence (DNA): TGTGCCATCAGTGCGGGGACAGGGCCTTTGGAGACCCAGTACTTC. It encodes CAISAGTGPLETQYF.

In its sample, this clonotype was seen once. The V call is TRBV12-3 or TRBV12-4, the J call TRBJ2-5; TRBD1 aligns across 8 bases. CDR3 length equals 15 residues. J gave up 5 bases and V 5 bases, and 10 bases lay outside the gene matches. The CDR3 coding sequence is TGTGCCAGCAGTCCCCGCGGCAGGGGGCCGGAGACCCAGTACTTC. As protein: CASSPRGRGPETQYF.

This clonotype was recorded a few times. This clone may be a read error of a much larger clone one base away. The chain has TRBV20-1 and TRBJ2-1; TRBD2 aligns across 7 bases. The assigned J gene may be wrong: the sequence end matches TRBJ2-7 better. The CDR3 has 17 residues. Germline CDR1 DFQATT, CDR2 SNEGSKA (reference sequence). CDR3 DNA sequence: TGCAGTGCTAGAGATATAGCGGGCAAGACTTTGATCAATGAGCAGTACTTC. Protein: CSARDIAGKTLINEQYF.

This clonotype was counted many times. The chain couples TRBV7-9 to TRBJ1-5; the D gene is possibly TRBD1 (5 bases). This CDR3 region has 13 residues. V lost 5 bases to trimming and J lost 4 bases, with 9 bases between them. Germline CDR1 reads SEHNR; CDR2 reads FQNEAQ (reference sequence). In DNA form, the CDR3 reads TGTGCCAGCAGCGTAGGGGTTAATCAGCCCCAGCATTTT. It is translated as CASSVGVNQPQHF.

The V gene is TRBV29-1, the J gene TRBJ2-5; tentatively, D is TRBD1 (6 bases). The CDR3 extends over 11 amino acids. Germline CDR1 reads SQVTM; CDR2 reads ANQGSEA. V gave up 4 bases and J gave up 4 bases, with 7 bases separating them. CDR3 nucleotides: TGCAGCGTTGGCAGGGGAGAGACCCAGTACTTC. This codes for CSVGRGETQYF.

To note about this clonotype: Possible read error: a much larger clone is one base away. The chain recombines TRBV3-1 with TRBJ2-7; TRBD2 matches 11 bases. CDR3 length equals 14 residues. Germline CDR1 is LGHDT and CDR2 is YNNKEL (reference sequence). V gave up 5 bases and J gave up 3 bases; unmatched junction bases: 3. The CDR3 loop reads CASSATSGIYEQYF. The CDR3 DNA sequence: TGTGCCAGCAGCGCGACTAGCGGGATCTACGAGCAGTACTTC.

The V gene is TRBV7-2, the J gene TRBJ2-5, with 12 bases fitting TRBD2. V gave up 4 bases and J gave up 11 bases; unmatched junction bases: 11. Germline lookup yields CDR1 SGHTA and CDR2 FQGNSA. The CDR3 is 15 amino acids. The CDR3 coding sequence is TGTGCCAGCAGCTCAGGACTAGCGGGATCCAATGAGCAGTACTTC. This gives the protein CASSSGLAGSNEQYF.

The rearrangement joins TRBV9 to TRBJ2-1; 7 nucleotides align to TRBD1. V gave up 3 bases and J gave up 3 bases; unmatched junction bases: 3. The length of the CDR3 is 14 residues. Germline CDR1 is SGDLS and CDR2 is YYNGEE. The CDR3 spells CASSATGSYNEQFF. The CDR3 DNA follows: TGTGCCAGCAGCGCGACAGGGAGCTACAATGAGCAGTTCTTC. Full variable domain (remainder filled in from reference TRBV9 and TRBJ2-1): DSGVTQTPKHLITATGQRVTLRCSPRSGDLSVYWYQQSLDQGLQFLIQYYNGEERAKGNILERFSAQQFPDLHSELNLSSLELGDSALYFCASSATGSYNEQFFGPGTRLTVL.

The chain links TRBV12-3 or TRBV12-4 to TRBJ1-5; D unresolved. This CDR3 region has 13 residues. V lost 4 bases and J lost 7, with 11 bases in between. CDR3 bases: TGTGCCAGCAGTTCCCGCCTTACACAGCCCCAGCATTTT. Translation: CASSSRLTQPQHF.